What follows describes a single T cell receptor (beta chain). This sample stems from a study of blood T cells in healthy people across ages. The length of the CDR3 is 12 residues. Trimming removed 0 bases from V and 11 bases from J, with 11 bases in between. Germline CDR1 and CDR2: SGHKS and YYEKEE (reference sequence). A J-beta primer mix and a sample-barcoded 5' primer were used in a second PCR of about 7 to 12 cycles. Each CDR3 protein gets one entry after TCRdb re-called the 5' RACE reads with MiXCR. The data hold 650,000 to 1,000,000 distinct CDR3 sequences, with 35% to 40% observed a single time.

This sequence originates from a man between 18 and 35 years old in good health. The chain carries TRBV5-5 and TRBJ1-1, with D unresolved. The sample consisted of blood. The chain's CDR3 is CASSLGRDRAFF. As DNA, the CDR3 is TGTGCCAGCAGCTTGGGCCGGGATAGGGCTTTCTTT.